The subject of this entry is one TCR beta chain. This clone was seen many times. Its antigen is unknown. No base-level quality is on record; no much larger clone is a single base apart. Library construction relied on PCR. Sequencing relied on an Illumina HiSeq 4000. High-throughput sequencing was used to profile the TCR beta-chain CDR3 region of each patient. Per the original workflow: Drawing on CDR3 differences between clinicopathological groups, the researchers built a classifier meant to tell apart patients with distant-metastatic papillary thyroid cancer. Repertoire diversity was assessed with the Shannon index, and tumor-blood repertoire similarity with the Morisita-Horn index. TCRdb reworked the public reads: Q25 trimming with fastp, MiXCR clone assembly, productive beta chains retained. These V and J calls are TCRdb output, not the study's own analysis. The sample records about 25,000 clones, about 20% of which are singletons. Of the sample, roughly 24% falls within the top ten clones.

Before undergoing thyroid surgery, none of the patients had been given any kind of treatment. Using T-cell receptor beta sequencing, the study looked back at clinical samples from patients collected from about 2011 to 2018. For CDR1 and CDR2, the germline V gene lists SNHLY and FYNNEI. V was cut back by 7 bases and J by 1 base, leaving a gap of 12 bases between them. From the cysteine through the phenylalanine, the CDR3 covers 14 amino acids. The DNA shown is the 42-base CDR3, in frame from base 1. This sample is drawn from a study of metastatic and nonmetastatic thyroid tumors (dated by TCRdb to the early 2020s). In the study overall: Repertoires were compared across peripheral blood and tumor or nodule tissue samples from malignant and benign thyroid patients. Study-wide findings and limitations: In both blood and tumor samples, TCR beta diversity was reported to be significantly higher in malignant tumors than in benign nodules.

The chain uses TRBV2 and TRBJ2-3, with a weak D call of TRBD1 (5 bases match). The clonotype was recovered from a male donor with papillary thyroid cancer or a benign thyroid nodule (not recorded which). Some clones in this sample may be carry-over from other donors' samples. Sequencing was done on a sample of blood. CDR3 sequence: CASISDIGTDTQYF. The sequenced DNA: TGTGCCAGCATATCGGACATTGGCACAGATACGCAGTATTTT.